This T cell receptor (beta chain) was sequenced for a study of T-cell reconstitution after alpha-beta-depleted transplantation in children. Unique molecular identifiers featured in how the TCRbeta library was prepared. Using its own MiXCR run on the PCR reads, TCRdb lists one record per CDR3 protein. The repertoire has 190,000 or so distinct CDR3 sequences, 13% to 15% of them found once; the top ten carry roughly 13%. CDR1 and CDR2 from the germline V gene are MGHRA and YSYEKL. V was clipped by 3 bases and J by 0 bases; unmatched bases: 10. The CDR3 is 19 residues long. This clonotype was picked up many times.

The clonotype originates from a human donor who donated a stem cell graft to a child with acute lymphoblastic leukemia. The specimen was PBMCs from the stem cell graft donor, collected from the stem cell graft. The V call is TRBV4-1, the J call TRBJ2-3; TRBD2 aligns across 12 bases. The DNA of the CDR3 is TGCGCCAGCAGCCACAAGGTTTTCGGGACTAGCGGGAGCACAGATACGCAGTATTTT. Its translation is CASSHKVFGTSGSTDTQYF.